This T cell receptor beta chain emerged from a study of shared clonotypes between healthy human individuals. Study conclusions and caveats: The study drew on few donors, limiting represented genetic and exposure-history diversity.

Division of CD4+ cells produced a CD45RA+ naive subset and a CD45RA-negative memory subset. V shed 5 bases and J shed 7 bases, with 7 bases lying between them. CDR1 and CDR2 (germline): SGHVS, FQNEAQ. This CDR3 contains 11 residues. Profiling relied on immunoSEQ multiplex PCR, and the TCRdb table lists in-frame clones only, not all of them. This table holds about 2.4 million clones, 90% to 95% found once. To note about this clone: Its antigen is not known.

This rearrangement joins TRBV7-8 to TRBJ2-3; no reliable D call. This receptor was obtained from a man between 18 and 29 years old in good health. Sample: naive CD4+ T cells sorted from blood. Subset defined: CD45RA+ positively selected. The CDR3 sequence is CASSGEHTQYF. CDR3 coding DNA: TGTGCCAGCAGCGGAGAGCATACGCAGTATTTT.